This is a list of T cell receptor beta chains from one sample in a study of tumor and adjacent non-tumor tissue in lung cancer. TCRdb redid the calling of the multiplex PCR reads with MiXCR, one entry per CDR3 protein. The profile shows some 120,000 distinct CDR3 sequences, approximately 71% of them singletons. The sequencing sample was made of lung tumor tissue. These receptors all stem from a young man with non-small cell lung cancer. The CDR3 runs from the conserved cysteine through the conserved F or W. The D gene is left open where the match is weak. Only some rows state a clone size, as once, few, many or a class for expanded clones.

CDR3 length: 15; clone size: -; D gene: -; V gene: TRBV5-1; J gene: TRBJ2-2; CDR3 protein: CASSVRDKNTGELFF; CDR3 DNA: TGCGCCAGCAGCGTCCGGGACAAGAACACCGGGGAGCTGTTTTTT
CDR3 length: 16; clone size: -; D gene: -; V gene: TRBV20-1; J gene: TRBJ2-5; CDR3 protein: CSVRLSRGADVETQYF; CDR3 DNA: TGCAGTGTTAGACTATCCCGGGGGGCAGACGTGGAGACCCAGTACTTC
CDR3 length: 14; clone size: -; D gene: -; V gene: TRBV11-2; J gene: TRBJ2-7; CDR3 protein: CASRGKGFSYEQYF; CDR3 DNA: TGTGCCAGCAGAGGGAAAGGGTTCTCCTACGAGCAGTACTTC
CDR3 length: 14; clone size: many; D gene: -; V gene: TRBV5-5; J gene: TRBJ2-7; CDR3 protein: CASSLAMSSYEQYF; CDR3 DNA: TGTGCCAGCAGCTTGGCCATGAGCTCCTACGAGCAGTACTTC
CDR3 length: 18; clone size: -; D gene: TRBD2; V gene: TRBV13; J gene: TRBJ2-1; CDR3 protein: CASGSTGTSGTAYNQQFF; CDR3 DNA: TGTGCCAGCGGCTCAACAGGGACTAGCGGGACAGCCTACAATCAGCAGTTCTTC
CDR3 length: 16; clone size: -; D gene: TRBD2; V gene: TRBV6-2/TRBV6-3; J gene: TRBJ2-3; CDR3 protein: CVSSYGLAGERDRQYF; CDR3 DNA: TGTGTCAGCAGTTACGGCCTAGCGGGGGAGAGGGATAGGCAGTATTTT
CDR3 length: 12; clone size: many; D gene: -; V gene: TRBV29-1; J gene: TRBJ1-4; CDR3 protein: CSAASSAEKLFF; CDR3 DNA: TGCAGCGCGGCCTCATCGGCCGAAAAACTGTTTTTT
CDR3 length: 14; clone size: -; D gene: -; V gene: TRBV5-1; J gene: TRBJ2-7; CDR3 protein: CASSLEPLAYKQYF; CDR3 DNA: TGTGCCAGCAGCTTGGAACCGCTAGCTTACAAGCAGTACTTC
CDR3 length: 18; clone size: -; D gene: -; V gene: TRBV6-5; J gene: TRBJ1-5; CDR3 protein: CASSYSRPGRGDNQPQHF; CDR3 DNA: TGTGCCAGCAGTTACTCCAGGCCCGGGAGGGGGGACAATCAGCCCCAGCACTTT
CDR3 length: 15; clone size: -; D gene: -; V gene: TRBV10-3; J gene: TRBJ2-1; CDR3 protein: CAIRTITGVNNEQFF; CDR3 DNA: TGTGCCATCAGGACCATAACGGGAGTCAACAATGAGCAGTTCTTC
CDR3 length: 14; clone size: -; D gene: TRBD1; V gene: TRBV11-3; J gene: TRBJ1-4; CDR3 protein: CVNSSRQGGEKLFF; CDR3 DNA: TGTGTCAACAGCTCCCGACAGGGGGGTGAAAAACTGTTTTTC
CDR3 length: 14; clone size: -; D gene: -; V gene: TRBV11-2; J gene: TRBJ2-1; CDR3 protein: CAGRPLDNYNEQFF; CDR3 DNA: TGTGCCGGCAGACCATTGGATAATTACAATGAGCAGTTCTTC
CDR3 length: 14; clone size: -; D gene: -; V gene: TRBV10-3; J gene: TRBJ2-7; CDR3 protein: CAISDQGRGGEQYF; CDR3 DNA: TGTGCCATCAGTGATCAGGGGCGGGGCGGGGAGCAGTACTTC
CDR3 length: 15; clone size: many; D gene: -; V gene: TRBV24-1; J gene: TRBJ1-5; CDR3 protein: CATSEAGAGGQPQHF; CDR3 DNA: TGTGCCACCAGTGAGGCGGGGGCGGGAGGTCAGCCCCAGCATTTT
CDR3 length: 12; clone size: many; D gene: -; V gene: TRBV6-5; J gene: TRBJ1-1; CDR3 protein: CASSYGGKEAFF; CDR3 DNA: TGTGCCAGCAGTTACGGGGGAAAGGAAGCTTTCTTT
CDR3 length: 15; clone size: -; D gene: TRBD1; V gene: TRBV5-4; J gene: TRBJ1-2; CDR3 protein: CASSFRDRPNYDYTF; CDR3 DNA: TGTGCCAGCAGCTTCCGGGACAGGCCAAACTATGACTACACCTTC
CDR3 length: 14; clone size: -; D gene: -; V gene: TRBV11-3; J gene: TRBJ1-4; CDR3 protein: CVNGLRGLNEKLFF; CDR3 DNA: TGTGTCAACGGCCTCCGGGGCCTCAATGAAAAACTGTTTTTT
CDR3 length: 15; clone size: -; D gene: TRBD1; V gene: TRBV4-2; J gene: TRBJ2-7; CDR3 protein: CASSQDDRGYYEQYF; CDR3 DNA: TGTGCCAGTAGCCAAGATGACAGGGGCTACTACGAGCAGTACTTC
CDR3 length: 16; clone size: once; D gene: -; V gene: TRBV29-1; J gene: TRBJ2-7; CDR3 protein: CSVEGSVYFPFYEQYF; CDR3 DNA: TGCAGCGTTGAAGGTAGCGTGTACTTTCCTTTCTACGAGCAGTACTTC
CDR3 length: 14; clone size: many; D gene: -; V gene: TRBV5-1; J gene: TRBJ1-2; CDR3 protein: CASSPTPASYGYTF; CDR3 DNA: TGCGCCAGCAGTCCTACCCCAGCCTCCTATGGCTACACCTTC
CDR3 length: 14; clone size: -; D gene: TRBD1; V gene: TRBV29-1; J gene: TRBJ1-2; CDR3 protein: CSVEVDRGGDGYTF; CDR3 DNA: TGCAGCGTTGAGGTAGACAGGGGCGGTGATGGCTACACCTTC
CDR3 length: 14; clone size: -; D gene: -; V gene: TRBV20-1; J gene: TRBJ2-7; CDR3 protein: CTAKTTGGRNEQYF; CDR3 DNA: TGCACTGCTAAAACAACGGGGGGCCGGAACGAGCAGTACTTC
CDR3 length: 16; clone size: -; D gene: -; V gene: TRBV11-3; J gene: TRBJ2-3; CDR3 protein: CASSSPDRVDTDTLYF; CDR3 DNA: TGTGCCAGCAGCTCCCCAGATCGGGTGGACACAGACACGCTCTATTTT
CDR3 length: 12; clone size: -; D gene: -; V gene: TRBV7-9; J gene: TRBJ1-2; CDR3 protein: CASSLPAYGYTF; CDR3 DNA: TGTGCCAGCAGCTTACCAGCTTATGGCTACACCTTC
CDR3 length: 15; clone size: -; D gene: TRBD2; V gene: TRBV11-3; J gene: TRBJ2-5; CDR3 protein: CASSLEVGGRGTQYF; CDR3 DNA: TGTGCCAGCAGCTTAGAAGTGGGAGGGCGAGGGACCCAGTACTTC
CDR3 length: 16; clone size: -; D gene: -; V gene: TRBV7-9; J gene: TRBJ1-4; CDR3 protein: CASSTDATGNNEKLFF; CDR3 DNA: TGTGCCAGCAGCACCGACGCAACGGGGAATAATGAAAAACTGTTTTTT
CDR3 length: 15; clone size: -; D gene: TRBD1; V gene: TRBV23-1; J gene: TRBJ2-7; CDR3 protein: CASEPSGQLSYEQYF; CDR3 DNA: TGCGCCAGCGAGCCCTCGGGACAGCTTTCCTACGAGCAGTACTTC